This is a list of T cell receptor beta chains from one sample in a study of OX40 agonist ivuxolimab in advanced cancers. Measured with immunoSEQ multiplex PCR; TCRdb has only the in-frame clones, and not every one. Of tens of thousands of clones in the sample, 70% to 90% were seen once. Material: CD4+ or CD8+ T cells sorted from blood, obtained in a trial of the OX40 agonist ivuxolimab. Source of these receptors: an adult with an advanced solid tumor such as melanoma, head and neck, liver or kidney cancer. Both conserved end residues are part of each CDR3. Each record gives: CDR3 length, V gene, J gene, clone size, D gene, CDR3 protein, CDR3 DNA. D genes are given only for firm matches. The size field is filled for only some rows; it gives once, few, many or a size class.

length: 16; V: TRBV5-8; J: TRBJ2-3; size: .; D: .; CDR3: CASSTGRVGGTDTQYF; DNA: TGTGCCAGCAGCACGGGACGTGTAGGGGGCACAGATACGCAGTATTTT
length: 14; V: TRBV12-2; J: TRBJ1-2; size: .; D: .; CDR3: CASRLARGNYGYTF; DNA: TGTGCAAGTCGCTTAGCGCGGGGGAACTATGGCTACACCTTC
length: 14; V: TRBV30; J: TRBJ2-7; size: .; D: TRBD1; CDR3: CAWSVRGQGNEQYF; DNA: TGTGCCTGGAGTGTACGAGGACAGGGAAACGAGCAGTACTTC
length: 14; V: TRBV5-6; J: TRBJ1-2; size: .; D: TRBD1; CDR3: CASSPGTETYGYTF; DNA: TGTGCCAGCAGCCCCGGGACAGAGACTTATGGCTACACCTTC
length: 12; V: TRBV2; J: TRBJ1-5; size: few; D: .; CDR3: CASNMDRGPQHF; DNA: TGTGCCAGCAACATGGATAGGGGGCCCCAGCATTTT
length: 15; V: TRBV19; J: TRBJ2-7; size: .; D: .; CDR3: CASSSWQELSYEQYF; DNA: TGTGCCAGTAGTAGCTGGCAGGAATTATCCTACGAGCAGTACTTC
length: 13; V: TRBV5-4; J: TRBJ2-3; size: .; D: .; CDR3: CASSWQLADTQYF; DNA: TGTGCCAGCAGCTGGCAACTCGCAGATACGCAGTATTTT
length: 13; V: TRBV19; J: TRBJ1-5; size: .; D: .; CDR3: CASSPGVNQPQHF; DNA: TGTGCCAGTAGTCCAGGGGTCAATCAGCCCCAGCATTTT
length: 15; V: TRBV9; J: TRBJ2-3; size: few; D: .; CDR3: CASSPPTGSSDTQYF; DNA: TGTGCCAGCAGCCCCCCCACGGGGTCATCAGATACGCAGTATTTT
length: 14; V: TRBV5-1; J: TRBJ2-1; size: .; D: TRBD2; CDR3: CASSPQTSGSEQFF; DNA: TGCGCCAGCAGCCCTCAGACTAGCGGGTCCGAGCAGTTCTTC
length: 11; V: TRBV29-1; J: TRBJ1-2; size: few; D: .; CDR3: CSVEDTGGYTF; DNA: TGCAGCGTAGAGGACACGGGTGGCTACACCTTC
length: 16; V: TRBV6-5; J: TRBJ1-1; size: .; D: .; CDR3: CASSYSSGRKNTEAFF; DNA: TGTGCCAGCAGTTACTCAAGCGGGCGTAAGAACACTGAAGCTTTCTTT
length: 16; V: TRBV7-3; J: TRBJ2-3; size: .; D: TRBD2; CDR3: CASSSSGGTPTDTQYF; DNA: TGTGCCAGCAGCTCTAGCGGGGGAACGCCCACAGATACGCAGTATTTT
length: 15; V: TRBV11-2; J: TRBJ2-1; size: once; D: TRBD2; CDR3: CASSPRSGGAVEQFF; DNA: TGTGCCAGCAGCCCACGTAGCGGGGGGGCGGTTGAGCAGTTCTTC
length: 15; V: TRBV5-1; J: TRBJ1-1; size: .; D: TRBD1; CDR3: CASSGPDRGNTEAFF; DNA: TGCGCCAGCAGCGGACCGGACAGGGGGAACACTGAAGCTTTCTTT
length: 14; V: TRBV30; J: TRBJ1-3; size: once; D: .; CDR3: CAWRGDIPGNTIYF; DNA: TGTGCCTGGAGGGGGGACATTCCAGGAAACACCATATATTTT
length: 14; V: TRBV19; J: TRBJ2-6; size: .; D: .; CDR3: CASSIRTGANVLTF; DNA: TGTGCCAGTAGTATAAGGACTGGGGCCAACGTCCTGACTTTC
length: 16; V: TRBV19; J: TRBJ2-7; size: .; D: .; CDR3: CASRISSGTGSYEQYF; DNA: TGTGCCAGTAGAATTTCATCCGGGACGGGATCTTACGAGCAGTACTTC
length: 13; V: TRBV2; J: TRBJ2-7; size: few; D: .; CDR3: CASSRQSSYEQYF; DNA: TGTGCCAGCAGTCGGCAGAGCTCCTACGAGCAGTACTTC
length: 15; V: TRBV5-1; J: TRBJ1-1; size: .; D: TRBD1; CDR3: CASSLAVGDSTEAFF; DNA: TGCGCCAGCAGCTTGGCCGTTGGGGACAGCACTGAAGCTTTCTTT
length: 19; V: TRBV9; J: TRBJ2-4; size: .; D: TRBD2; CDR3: CASSVATSGGRSGKNIQYF; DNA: TGTGCCAGCAGCGTAGCTACTAGCGGGGGTCGTTCGGGCAAAAACATTCAGTACTTC
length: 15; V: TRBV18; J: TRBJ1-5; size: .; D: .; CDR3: CASSPRSDSYQPQHF; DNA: TGTGCCAGCTCACCACGCTCGGACAGCTATCAGCCCCAGCATTTT
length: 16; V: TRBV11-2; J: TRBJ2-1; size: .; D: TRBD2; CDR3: CASSFYRTSGVKGQFF; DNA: TGTGCCAGCAGCTTTTACAGGACTAGCGGGGTAAAGGGGCAGTTCTTC
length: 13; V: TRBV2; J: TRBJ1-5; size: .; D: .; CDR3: CASEGGADQPQHF; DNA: TGTGCCAGCGAGGGGGGAGCGGATCAGCCCCAGCATTTT
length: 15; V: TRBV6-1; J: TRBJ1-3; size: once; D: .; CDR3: CASMRGFRSGNTIYF; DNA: TGTGCCAGCATGCGGGGTTTCCGCTCTGGAAACACCATATATTTT
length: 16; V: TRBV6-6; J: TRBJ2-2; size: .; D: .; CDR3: CASSPAGTARAGELFF; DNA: TGTGCCAGCAGCCCCGCGGGGACGGCGAGAGCCGGGGAGCTGTTTTTT
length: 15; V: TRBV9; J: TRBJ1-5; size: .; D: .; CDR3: CASSVGGQSHQPQHF; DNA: TGTGCCAGCAGCGTGGGAGGACAGAGCCATCAGCCCCAGCATTTT
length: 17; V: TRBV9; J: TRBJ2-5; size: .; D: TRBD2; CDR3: CASSVGSGGGALETQYF; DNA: TGTGCCAGCAGCGTAGGGTCCGGCGGGGGGGCCCTTGAGACCCAGTACTTC
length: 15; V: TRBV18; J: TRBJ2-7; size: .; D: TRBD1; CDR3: CASSNRGRLQYEQYF; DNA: TGTGCCAGCTCGAACAGGGGGCGATTACAGTACGAGCAGTACTTC
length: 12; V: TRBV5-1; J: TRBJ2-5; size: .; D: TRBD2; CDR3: CASSPGGETQYF; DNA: TGCGCCAGCAGCCCGGGGGGAGAGACCCAGTACTTC
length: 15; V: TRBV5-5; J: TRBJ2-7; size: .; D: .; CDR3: CASSLAPASSYEQYF; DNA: TGTGCCAGCAGCTTGGCCCCCGCTAGCTCCTACGAGCAGTACTTC
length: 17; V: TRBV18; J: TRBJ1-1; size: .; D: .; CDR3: CASSPQEGWGRNTEAFF; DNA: TGTGCCAGCTCACCCCAGGAAGGGTGGGGCAGGAACACTGAAGCTTTCTTT
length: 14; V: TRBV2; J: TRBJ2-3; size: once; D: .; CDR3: CASRGALTTDTQYF; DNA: TGTGCCAGCCGGGGGGCCCTCACGACAGATACGCAGTATTTT
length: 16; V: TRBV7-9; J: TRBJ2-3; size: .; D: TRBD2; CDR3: CASSLLAGGPTDTQYF; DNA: TGTGCCAGCAGCTTACTCGCGGGGGGGCCAACAGATACGCAGTATTTT
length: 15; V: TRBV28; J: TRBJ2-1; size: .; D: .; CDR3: CASRSGTSSYNEQFF; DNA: TGTGCCAGCAGATCAGGGACCAGCTCCTACAATGAGCAGTTCTTC
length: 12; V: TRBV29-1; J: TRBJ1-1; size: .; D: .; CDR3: CSVDRQSGEAFF; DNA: TGCAGCGTTGATCGCCAGTCTGGTGAAGCTTTCTTT
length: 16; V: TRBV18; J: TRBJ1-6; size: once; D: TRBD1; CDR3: CASSLSPGTDNSPLHF; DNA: TGTGCCAGCTCACTATCTCCCGGGACAGATAATTCACCCCTCCACTTT
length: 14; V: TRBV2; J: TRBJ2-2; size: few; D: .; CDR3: CASSDAGQAGELFF; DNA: TGTGCCAGCAGTGACGCAGGGCAGGCCGGGGAGCTGTTTTTT
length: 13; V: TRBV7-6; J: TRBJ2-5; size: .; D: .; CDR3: CASSESYRETQYF; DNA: TGTGCCAGCAGCGAAAGTTACCGGGAGACCCAGTACTTC
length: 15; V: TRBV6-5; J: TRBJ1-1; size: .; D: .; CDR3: CASSYWGAVNTEAFF; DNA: TGTGCCAGCAGTTACTGGGGGGCCGTGAACACTGAAGCTTTCTTT
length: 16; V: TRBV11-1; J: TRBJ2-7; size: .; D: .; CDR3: CASSILSGSSPYEQYF; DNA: TGTGCCAGCAGCATCCTCTCTGGGTCAAGCCCCTACGAGCAGTACTTC
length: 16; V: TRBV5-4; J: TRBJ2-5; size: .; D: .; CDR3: CASSFAGQLSQETQYF; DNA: TGTGCCAGCAGCTTTGCGGGACAGCTCTCCCAAGAGACCCAGTACTTC
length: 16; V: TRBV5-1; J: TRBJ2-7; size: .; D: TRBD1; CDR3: CASSLAGRTGPHEQYF; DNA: TGCGCCAGCAGCTTGGCCGGGCGGACAGGGCCCCACGAGCAGTACTTC
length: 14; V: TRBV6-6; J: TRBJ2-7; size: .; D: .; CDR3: CASSPTPGLSEQYF; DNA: TGTGCCAGCAGCCCAACCCCGGGACTCTCGGAGCAGTACTTC
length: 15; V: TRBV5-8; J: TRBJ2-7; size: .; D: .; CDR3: CASSSGTISTYEQYF; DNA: TGTGCCAGCAGCTCTGGGACAATCTCTACCTACGAGCAGTACTTC
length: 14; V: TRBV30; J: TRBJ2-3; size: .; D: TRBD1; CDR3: CAWSTGASTDTQYF; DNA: TGTGCCTGGAGTACAGGGGCGAGCACAGATACGCAGTATTTT
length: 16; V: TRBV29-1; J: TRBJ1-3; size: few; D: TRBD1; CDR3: CSVEKGWDSSGNTIYF; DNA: TGCAGCGTTGAGAAGGGTTGGGACAGCTCTGGAAACACCATATATTTT
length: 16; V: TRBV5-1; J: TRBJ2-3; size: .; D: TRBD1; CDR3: CASSLDSGQGADTQYF; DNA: TGCGCCAGCAGCTTGGATAGCGGACAGGGGGCAGATACGCAGTATTTT
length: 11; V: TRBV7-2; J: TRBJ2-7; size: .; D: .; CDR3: CASSHSYEQYF; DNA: TGTGCCAGCAGCCATTCCTACGAGCAGTACTTC
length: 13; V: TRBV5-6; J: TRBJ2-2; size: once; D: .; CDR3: CASSLERPGELFF; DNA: TGTGCCAGCAGCTTGGAAAGGCCCGGGGAGCTGTTTTTT
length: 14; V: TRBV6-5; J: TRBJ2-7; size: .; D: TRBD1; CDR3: CASTFVGTGHEQYF; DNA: TGTGCCAGCACTTTCGTCGGGACAGGGCACGAGCAGTACTTC